These 5 T cell receptor beta chains originate from one sample sequenced in a study of blood T cell repertoires in COVID-19. Sequencing used immunoSEQ multiplex PCR; TCRdb keeps in-frame clones, though not all of them. The data show 250,000 to 400,000 clones, with 85% to 90% seen just once and roughly 2.9% held by the top ten. The specimen sequenced was peripheral blood. The receptors come from a woman aged 30 to 39 with COVID-19, enrolled during active disease.

The rearrangement uses TRBV27 and TRBJ2-7; 10 bases are a match to TRBD1. J was trimmed by 3 bases and V by 4 bases; bases with no gene match: 6. Germline CDR1 reads MNHEY; CDR2 reads SMNVEV (reference sequence). CDR3 length equals 15 residues. Here the CDR3 reads CASSSGTGANYEQYF. The CDR3, as DNA: TGTGCCAGCAGTTCCGGGACAGGGGCAAACTACGAGCAGTACTTC.

This clone was found once. This chain uses TRBV6-6 with TRBJ2-1; 9 nucleotides agree with TRBD2. From germline, CDR1 is MNHNY and CDR2 SVGAGI (reference sequence). V was clipped by 5 bases and J by 7 bases; unmatched bases: 18. The CDR3 is made up of 18 amino acids. In nucleotides, the CDR3 is TGTGCCAGCAGTCCTGCTACCTCTAGCGGGACCCCTCGGAATGAGCAGTTCTTC. Translating it yields CASSPATSSGTPRNEQFF.

The rearrangement links TRBV3-1 (or the pseudogene TRBV3-2) to TRBJ1-5, with TRBD1 matching over 7 bases. The CDR3 consists of 12 residues. Germline CDR1 and CDR2: LGHDT and YNNKEL (reference sequence). The V gene end was trimmed by 7 bases and the J gene end by 7 bases; junction bases not matched to a gene: 4. The CDR3, as DNA: TGTGCCAGCAACACACAGGGGCAGCCCCAGCATTTT. Translated: CASNTQGQPQHF.

V and J are TRBV18 and TRBJ2-4; 9 bases are a match to TRBD1. This CDR3 has 17 residues. The J segment lost 2 bases and the V segment lost 3 bases, leaving 8 bases of the junction unmatched. Germline V gene data show CDR1 as KGHSH and CDR2 as LQKENI. CDR3 DNA sequence: TGTGCCAGCTCACCTACGGGACAGGGTTATTCCAAAAACATTCAGTACTTC. This codes for CASSPTGQGYSKNIQYF.

CDR3 sequence: CASSNKAKNTEAFF. As DNA, the CDR3 is TGTGCCAGTAGTAACAAAGCGAAGAACACTGAAGCTTTCTTT. The chain has TRBV19 and TRBJ1-1; no reliable D call. In germline, CDR1 is LNHDA, CDR2 SQIVND (reference sequence). The CDR3 totals 14 residues. Trimming took 4 bases from V and 1 from J, leaving 10 bases between them. The whole variable domain, filled in from reference TRBV19 and TRBJ1-1, reads DGGITQSPKYLFRKEGQNVTLSCEQNLNHDAMYWYRQDPGQGLRLIYYSQIVNDFQKGDIAEGYSVSREKKESFPLTVTSAQKNPTAFYLCASSNKAKNTEAFFGQGTRLTVV.